The 10 T cell receptor beta chains in this list originate from one sample, sequenced in a study of blood T cell repertoires in COVID-19 (dated by TCRdb to 2018 to 2021). Preparation of the library involved the immunoSEQ multiplex PCR assay. TCRdb retrieved this table from immuneACCESS and kept in-frame rearrangements only. Not all clones are present; in checked studies, unresolved V genes account for under half, and no reason is known for the remainder. The sample table lists about 360,000 clones, approximately 89% of them with a count of one. The ten biggest clones cover 1% to 1.5% of the sample. The sequenced sample was PBMCs or T cells enriched from blood (not recorded which). Receptors were obtained from a man aged 30-40 years who had recovered from COVID-19.

This chain joins TRBV5-1 and TRBJ2-5; 9 bases fit TRBD1. Germline trimming cut 7 bases from V and 1 base from J; bases unmatched to any gene: 8. Germline V gives CDR1 SGHRS, CDR2 YFSETQ. This CDR3 is 15 amino acids long. The CDR3 bases are TGCGCCAGCTGTCCGGGACAGGGCTTCCAAGAGACCCAGTACTTC. Translating gives CASCPGQGFQETQYF.

The chain combines TRBV18 with TRBJ2-5; the D gene is possibly TRBD2 (6 bases). Trimming left V 2 bases short and J 10 bases short, with 17 bases between. The germline V gene encodes CDR1 KGHSH and CDR2 LQKENI. The CDR3 spans 14 residues. In DNA form, the CDR3 reads TGTGCCAGCTCACCAGAGACTAGGCTCCAGTTCCAGTACTTC. It specifies CASSPETRLQFQYF. The full variable domain, in which reference TRBV18 and TRBJ2-5 provide the parts outside the CDR3, is NAGVMQNPRHLVRRRGQEARLRCSPMKGHSHVYWYRQLPEEGLKFMVYLQKENIIDESGMPKERFSAEFPKEGPSILRIQQVVRGDSAAYFCASSPETRLQFQYFGPGTRLLVL.

The chain uses TRBV9 and TRBJ2-1; perhaps TRBD2 as D (5 bases). V dropped 0 bases and J dropped 8 bases, with 9 bases sitting between them. Germline assignment: CDR1 SGDLS and CDR2 YYNGEE. This CDR3 has 13 amino acids. In DNA, the CDR3 is TGTGCCAGCAGCGTAGCTCCGGAGGATGAGCAGTTCTTC. Translating it yields CASSVAPEDEQFF.

The genes are TRBV25-1 and TRBJ1-2; 7 bases are a match to TRBD1. Germline V gene sequence: CDR1 MGHDK, CDR2 SYGVNS. CDR3 size: 15 residues. J was trimmed by 3 bases and V by 1 base; bases with no gene match: 5. The CDR3 DNA reads as TGTGCCAGCAGTGAATCTATAGGGGGCGACTATGGCTACACCTTC. Translated, it gives CASSESIGGDYGYTF.

This chain uses TRBV6-5 with TRBJ1-4, with D possibly TRBD1 on 6 matching bases. The CDR3 sequence is 15 residues long. Germline values: CDR1 MNHEY, CDR2 SVGAGI. V shed 0 bases and J shed 7 bases, with 12 bases lying between them. CDR3 nucleotides: TGTGCCAGCAGTTACTCGGTCAGGGGATTTGAAAAACTGTTTTTT. Amino acid sequence: CASSYSVRGFEKLFF.

On this clone: Other DNA sequences in this sample translate to the same CDR3. This sequence joins TRBV7-9 and TRBJ2-7; D gene uncertain. The V end was cut by 5 bases, the J end by 4 bases, with 9 bases between. Germline V gene lookup returns CDR1 SEHNR and CDR2 FQNEAQ (reference sequence). This CDR3 is 12 amino acids long. CDR3: CASSGLRYEQYF. CDR3 in DNA: TGTGCCAGCAGCGGGCTCAGATACGAGCAGTACTTC.

Worth noting for this clone: The same CDR3 is also encoded by other DNA sequences in this sample. V gene TRBV6-5 combines with J gene TRBJ1-6; 7 nucleotides match TRBD1. V lost 6 bases to trimming and J lost 3 bases; unmatched junction nucleotides: 2. Germline values: CDR1 MNHEY, CDR2 SVGAGI. This CDR3 is 14 amino acids long. CDR3: CASRRDSYNSPLHF. As DNA, the CDR3 is TGTGCCAGCAGAAGGGACAGCTATAATTCACCCCTCCACTTT.

This chain connects TRBV7-9 to TRBJ2-5, with 10 nucleotides matching TRBD1. The CDR3 extends over 17 amino acids. After removal of 5 bases from V and 2 bases from J, the junction contained 11 bases not matched to a gene. Germline V gene lookup returns CDR1 SEHNR and CDR2 FQNEAQ (reference sequence). The CDR3 region is CASSTPRGQGNQETQYF. In nucleotides, the CDR3 is TGTGCCAGCAGCACCCCCAGGGGACAGGGGAATCAAGAGACCCAGTACTTC. Combining the CDR3 with reference TRBV7-9 and TRBJ2-5 gives the whole variable domain DTGVSQNPRHKITKRGQNVTFRCDPISEHNRLYWYRQTLGQGPEFLTYFQNEAQLEKSRLLSDRFSAERPKGSFSTLEIQRTEQGDSAMYLCASSTPRGQGNQETQYFGPGTRLLVL.

CDR3 loop: CASTPGSNQPQHF. DNA for the CDR3: TGTGCCAGTACGCCGGGGAGCAATCAGCCCCAGCATTTT. The V and J genes are TRBV19 and TRBJ1-5; D gene ambiguous. From germline, CDR1 is LNHDA and CDR2 SQIVND (reference sequence). There are 13 residues in the CDR3. The ends were cut back, 7 bases at V and 1 base at J, with 8 bases in the middle.

V usage is TRBV7-9 and J usage is TRBJ1-2; possible D gene TRBD1, 6 bases. Trimming shortened V by 4 bases and J by 4 bases, and 19 bases separated the two germline ends. This CDR3 has 16 amino acids. Germline values: CDR1 SEHNR, CDR2 FQNEAQ (reference sequence). CDR3 sequence reads: CASSSPQGKQGYGYTF. The CDR3 bases are TGTGCCAGCAGCTCCCCGCAGGGCAAACAGGGCTATGGCTACACCTTC.